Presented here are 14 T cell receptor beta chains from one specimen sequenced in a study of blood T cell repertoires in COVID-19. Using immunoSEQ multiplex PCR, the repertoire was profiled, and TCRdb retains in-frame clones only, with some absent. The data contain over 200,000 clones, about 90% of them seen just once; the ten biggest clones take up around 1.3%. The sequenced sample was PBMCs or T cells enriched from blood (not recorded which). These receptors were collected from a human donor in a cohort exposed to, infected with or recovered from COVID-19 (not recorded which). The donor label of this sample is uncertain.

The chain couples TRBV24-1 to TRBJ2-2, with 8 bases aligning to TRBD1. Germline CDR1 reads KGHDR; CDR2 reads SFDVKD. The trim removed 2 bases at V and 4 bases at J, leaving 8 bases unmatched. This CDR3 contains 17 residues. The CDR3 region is CATSDSRTGLGTGELFF. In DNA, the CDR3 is TGTGCCACCAGTGATTCTCGGACAGGGCTGGGCACCGGGGAGCTGTTTTTT.

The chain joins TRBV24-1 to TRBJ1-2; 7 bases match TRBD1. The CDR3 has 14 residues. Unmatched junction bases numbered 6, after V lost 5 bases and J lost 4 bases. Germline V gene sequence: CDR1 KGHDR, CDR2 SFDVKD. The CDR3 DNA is TGTGCCACCAGTGCGACAGGGATCCCCTATGGCTACACCTTC. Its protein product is CATSATGIPYGYTF.

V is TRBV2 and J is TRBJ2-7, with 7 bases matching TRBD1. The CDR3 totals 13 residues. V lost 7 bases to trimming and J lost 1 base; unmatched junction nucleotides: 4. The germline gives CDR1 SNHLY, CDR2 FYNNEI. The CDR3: CASTRDRSYEQYF. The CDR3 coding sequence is TGTGCCAGCACCAGGGACAGATCCTACGAGCAGTACTTC.

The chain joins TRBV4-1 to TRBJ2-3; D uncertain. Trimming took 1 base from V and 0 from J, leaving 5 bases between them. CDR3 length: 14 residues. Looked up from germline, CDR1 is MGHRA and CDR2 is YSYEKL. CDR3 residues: CASSQVGSTDTQYF. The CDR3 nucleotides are TGCGCCAGCAGCCAAGTGGGCAGCACAGATACGCAGTATTTT.

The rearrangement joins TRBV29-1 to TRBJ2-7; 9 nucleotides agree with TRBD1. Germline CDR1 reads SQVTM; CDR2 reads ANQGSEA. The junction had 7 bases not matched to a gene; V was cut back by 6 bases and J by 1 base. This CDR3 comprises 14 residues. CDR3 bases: TGCAGCGTCGCACCCGGGACAGGGTCCTACGAGCAGTACTTC. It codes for CSVAPGTGSYEQYF.

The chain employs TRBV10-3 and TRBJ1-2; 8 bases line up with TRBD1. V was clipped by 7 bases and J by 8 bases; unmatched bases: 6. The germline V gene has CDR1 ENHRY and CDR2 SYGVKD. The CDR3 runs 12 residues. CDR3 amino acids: CAITSDREGYTF. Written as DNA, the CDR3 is TGTGCCATCACTTCGGACAGGGAAGGCTACACCTTC.

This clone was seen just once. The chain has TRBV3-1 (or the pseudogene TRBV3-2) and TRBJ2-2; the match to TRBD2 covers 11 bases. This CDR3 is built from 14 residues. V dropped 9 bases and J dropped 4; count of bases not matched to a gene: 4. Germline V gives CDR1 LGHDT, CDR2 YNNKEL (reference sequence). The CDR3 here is CASGTSGTTGELFF. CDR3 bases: TGTGCCAGTGGGACTAGCGGAACCACCGGGGAGCTGTTTTTT.

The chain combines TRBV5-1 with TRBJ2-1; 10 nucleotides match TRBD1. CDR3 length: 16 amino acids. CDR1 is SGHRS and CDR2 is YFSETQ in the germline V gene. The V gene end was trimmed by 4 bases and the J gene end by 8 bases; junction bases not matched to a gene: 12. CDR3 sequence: CASSVGQGVGAHEQFF. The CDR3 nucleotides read TGCGCCAGCAGCGTAGGACAGGGGGTAGGTGCACATGAGCAGTTCTTC.

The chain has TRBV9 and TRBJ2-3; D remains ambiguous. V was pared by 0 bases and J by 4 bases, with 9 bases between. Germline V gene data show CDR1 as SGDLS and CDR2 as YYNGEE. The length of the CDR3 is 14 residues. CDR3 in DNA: TGTGCCAGCAGCGTAGCCGGGTCGGCAGATACGCAGTATTTT. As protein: CASSVAGSADTQYF.

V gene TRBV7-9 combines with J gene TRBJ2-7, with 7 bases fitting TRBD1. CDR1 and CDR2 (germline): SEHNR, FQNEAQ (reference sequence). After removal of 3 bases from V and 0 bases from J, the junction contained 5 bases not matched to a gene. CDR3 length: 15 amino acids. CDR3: CASSLGQPVSYEQYF. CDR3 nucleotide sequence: TGTGCCAGCAGCTTGGGACAGCCCGTCTCCTACGAGCAGTACTTC.

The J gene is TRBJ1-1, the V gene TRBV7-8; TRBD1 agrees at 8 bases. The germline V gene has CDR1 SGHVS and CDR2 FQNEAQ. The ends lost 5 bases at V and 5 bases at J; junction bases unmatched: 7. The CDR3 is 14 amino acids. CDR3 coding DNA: TGTGCCAGCAGCCGCGGGACAGGCGGTACTGAAGCTTTCTTT. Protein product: CASSRGTGGTEAFF.

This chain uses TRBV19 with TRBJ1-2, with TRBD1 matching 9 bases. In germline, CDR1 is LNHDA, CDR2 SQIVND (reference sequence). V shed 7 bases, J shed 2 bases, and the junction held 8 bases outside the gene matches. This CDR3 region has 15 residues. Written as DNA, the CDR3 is TGTGCCAGTACCCCGGGACAGGGCGCAAACTATGGCTACACCTTC. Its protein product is CASTPGQGANYGYTF.

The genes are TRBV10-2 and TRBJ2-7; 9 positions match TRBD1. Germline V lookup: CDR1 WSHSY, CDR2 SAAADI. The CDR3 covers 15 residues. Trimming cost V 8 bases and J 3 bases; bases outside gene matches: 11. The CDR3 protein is CASSPDRGAGYEQYF. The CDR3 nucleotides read TGCGCCAGCTCCCCGGACAGGGGAGCGGGCTACGAGCAGTACTTC.

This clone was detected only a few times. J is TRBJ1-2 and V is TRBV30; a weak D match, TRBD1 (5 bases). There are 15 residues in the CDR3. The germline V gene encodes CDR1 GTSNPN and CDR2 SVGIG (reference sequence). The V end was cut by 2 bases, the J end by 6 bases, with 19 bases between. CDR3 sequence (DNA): TGTGCCTGGAGTCTTAACCTCGGGGGGAGCGATGGCTACACCTTC. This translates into CAWSLNLGGSDGYTF.